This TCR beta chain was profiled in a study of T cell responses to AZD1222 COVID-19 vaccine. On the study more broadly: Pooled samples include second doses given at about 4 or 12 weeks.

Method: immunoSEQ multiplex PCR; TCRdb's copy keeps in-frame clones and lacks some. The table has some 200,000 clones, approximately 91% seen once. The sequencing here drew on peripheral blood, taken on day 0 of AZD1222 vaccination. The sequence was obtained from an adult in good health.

CDR3 sequence (DNA): TGTGCCAGCGACTCGGGCCGAGGAAACGAGCAGTACTTC. This codes for CASDSGRGNEQYF. V gene TRBV9 combines with J gene TRBJ2-7; D gene unclear. This CDR3 spans 13 amino acids. Trimming stripped 7 bases from V and 5 bases from J, with 16 bases between. Germline CDR1 is SGDLS and CDR2 is YYNGEE.